Reported below is one TCR beta chain. The sample belongs to a study of T cell changes during pregnancy in multiple sclerosis. Generated by immunoSEQ multiplex PCR, the TCRdb table keeps only in-frame clones and is missing some. The data hold 40,000 to 45,000 clones, with approximately 94% observed a single time. The sample in question was CD4+ T cells from peripheral blood mononuclear cells, obtained in the third trimester of pregnancy. This sequence was found in a female donor with multiple sclerosis, enrolled in a pregnancy study.

The CDR3 region is CASSEQGNTGELFF. In DNA form, the CDR3 reads TGTGCCAGCAGTGAACAGGGGAACACCGGGGAGCTGTTTTTT. The chain is built from TRBV2 and TRBJ2-2; D might be TRBD1 (5 bases). The V gene lost 2 bases and the J gene lost 1 base, with 5 bases spanning the gap. The CDR3 consists of 14 residues. Germline-derived CDR1 and CDR2 are SNHLY and FYNNEI.